The clone carrying this T cell receptor beta chain was recorded many times. MiXCR, run by TCRdb on the 5' RACE reads, gives a single entry per CDR3 protein. The repertoire holds 150,000 to 200,000 distinct CDR3 sequences, approximately 6.7% seen once, with approximately 2.4% in the top ten. This sample was included in a study of T cells after yellow fever vaccination. Deletions cut 6 bases from V and 5 bases from J, with 16 bases between. The CDR3 contains 14 residues. This receptor was identified in a man between 18 and 35 years old who received the YFV17D yellow fever vaccine. The chain joins TRBV12-3 or TRBV12-4 to TRBJ2-5, with D maybe TRBD2 (6 bases). The sequenced sample was CD4+ T cells sorted from PBMCs, obtained about 5 days after the first yellow fever vaccination. DNA for the CDR3: TGTGCCAGCAGCGTGCCTGGGACTCCGGAGACCCAGTACTTC. This gives the protein CASSVPGTPETQYF.